This TCR beta chain is from a study of T cell responses to AZD1222 COVID-19 vaccine (dated by TCRdb to 2020 to 2022). Context from the whole study: AZD1222 recipients with second doses at about 4 weeks or about 12 weeks were pooled, because spike-specific TCR depth and breadth did not differ between schedules. A total of 233 trial participants underwent TCR sequencing, of whom approximately 210 received two doses of AZD1222 and some 26 received two doses of the MenACWY control vaccine. Trial participants were enrolled by age into subgroups of 18-55, 56-69 and 70-plus years, and around 150, 28 and 57 TCR-sequenced participants, respectively, were included in these subgroups.

The investigation overall reported the following: Participants were mostly white British, with more females than males. The authors suggested clonal diversity may have been underestimated. The vaccine-associated CD4 TCRs covered the entire spike protein, and the dominant responses fell in regions 160-218 and 743-854. Because no samples from the day 14 peak response were available, repertoires could be characterized only after the peak T cell response. After two AZD1222 doses, spike-specific TCR breadth and depth were significantly higher than at day 0 and than in MenACWY recipients. Nearly half of unique spike-specific TCRs reportedly recognized epitopes outside regions mutated in the B.1.351 and B.1.1.7 variants. Conclusions about previously exposed vaccinees are limited because only six or seven AZD1222 recipients were SARS-CoV-2 seropositive at baseline. The 56-69-year group was small, and its depth increase did not reach significance, likely because of low power.

Concerning this clone: Which antigen it targets is not known. Per-base qualities were not stored, and no clone one base away is much larger.

Per the publication, the time point label means: baseline before first vaccination. Vaccinee samples came from UK trials COV001 and COV002, including a single-blind randomized controlled phase 2/3 trial of AZD1222 (ChAdOx1 nCoV-19) in healthy adults. For TCRbeta chain sequencing, PBMC samples from trial participants were taken at day 0 and at day 28 after the second dose. The CDR3 regions of human TCRbeta chains were analyzed by immunosequencing. The authors processed their data as follows. Repertoire TCRs were matched against a reference library of SARS-CoV-2-specific TCRs generated with the MIRA antigen-specificity platform. Breadth was defined as the fraction of unique TCRs that were SARS-CoV-2-associated, and depth was defined as the fraction of total T cells that were SARS-CoV-2-associated. Using the MIRA data, every spike-specific TCR was mapped to the spike region that the TCR reacted to and assigned to either a CD4 or a CD8 class. Log10-transformed breadth and depth values were compared by one-way ANOVA with Sidak's multiple comparisons tests. TCRdb provides this immuneACCESS table in a form limited to in-frame rearrangements. Some clones are lacking; in checked studies, under half of them reflect an unresolved V gene, and why the rest are absent is not known. From that table come the V and J calls and clone size; the DNA was used to work out D and trimming. This sample holds around 170,000 clones; 90% were observed only once. The ten most abundant clones make up around 1.5% of the sample.

CDR1 and CDR2 are drawn from the germline V gene (reference sequence): SEHNR, FQNEAQ. Deletion took 2 bases off V and 4 bases off J, with a span of 14 bases between the germline ends. The CDR3 contains 16 residues, cysteine and phenylalanine counted. Only the CDR3 part of the read is kept: 48 bases, read in frame from the first base. This TCR was recovered from an adult in good health. The receptor chain draws on TRBV7-9 and TRBJ2-2; a tentative D match to TRBD2 spans 7 bases. The sample here was peripheral blood, taken on day 0 of AZD1222 vaccination. The CDR3 is CASSLRGGDTTGELFF. The nucleotides read TGTGCCAGCAGCTTAAGGGGGGGTGATACCACCGGGGAGCTGTTTTTT.